This T cell receptor (beta chain) appears in the sequencing data of a study of Ad26.COV2.S vaccination and SARS-CoV-2 variants. The assay was immunoSEQ multiplex PCR, and TCRdb's table has in-frame clones only and misses some. The table shows over 400,000 clones, with 92% occurring only once. CDR1 and CDR2 (germline): LGHDT, YNNKEL (reference sequence). V trimming: 1 base; J trimming: 4 bases; junction bases outside the gene matches: 4. The CDR3 runs 14 residues. Treatment reported: over 15 received Ad26.COV2.S at low or high dose, single or two shots; several received placebo; per-sample allocation not given. After the first vaccine or placebo injection, samples were drawn on day 63.

Here the sequenced sample was peripheral blood, taken in a trial of Ad26.COV2.S vaccine versus placebo. V usage is TRBV3-1 (or the pseudogene TRBV3-2) and J usage is TRBJ2-7; 7 nucleotides align to TRBD1. The sequence was collected from a person between 18 and 65 years old who received the Ad26.COV2.S COVID-19 vaccine or a placebo. The CDR3, as DNA: TGTGCCAGCAGCCAAGCCCACAGGGGTTACGAGCAGTACTTC. Residues: CASSQAHRGYEQYF.